This T cell receptor beta chain is drawn from a study of human T cells and chemical hapten exposure. Background on the study: Alopecia areata, totalis or universalis affected patients, mainly female. Study-level points and caveats: Alopecia affecting every donor means their immune response may not match healthy people's.

V was cut by 6 bases and J by 3 bases, with 15 bases left in between. There are 15 residues in the CDR3. TCRdb itself ran the RACE reads through MiXCR, one entry per CDR3 protein. This table has roughly 40,000 distinct CDR3 sequences, around 9% appearing once. Time point of the sample: patch test 2, 6 weeks after DPC sensitization. Treatment defined: therapeutic diphenylcyclopropenone sensitization with weekly scalp DPC. The starting material, unfractionated whole blood, was used for total RNA extraction. At least ten counts were recorded for this clonotype. The target antigen is unknown. The source material was whole blood, sampled in connection with sensitization to the hapten diphenylcyclopropenone (DPC). The rearrangement uses TRBV12-3 or TRBV12-4 and TRBJ2-1; D uncertain. This receptor was taken from a woman aged 40-49 years with alopecia areata. Some clones in this sample may be carry-over from other donors' samples. CDR3 amino acids: CASSLRLMYYNEQFF. Written as DNA, the CDR3 is TGTGCCAGCAGCCTACGACTTATGTACTACAATGAGCAGTTCTTC.